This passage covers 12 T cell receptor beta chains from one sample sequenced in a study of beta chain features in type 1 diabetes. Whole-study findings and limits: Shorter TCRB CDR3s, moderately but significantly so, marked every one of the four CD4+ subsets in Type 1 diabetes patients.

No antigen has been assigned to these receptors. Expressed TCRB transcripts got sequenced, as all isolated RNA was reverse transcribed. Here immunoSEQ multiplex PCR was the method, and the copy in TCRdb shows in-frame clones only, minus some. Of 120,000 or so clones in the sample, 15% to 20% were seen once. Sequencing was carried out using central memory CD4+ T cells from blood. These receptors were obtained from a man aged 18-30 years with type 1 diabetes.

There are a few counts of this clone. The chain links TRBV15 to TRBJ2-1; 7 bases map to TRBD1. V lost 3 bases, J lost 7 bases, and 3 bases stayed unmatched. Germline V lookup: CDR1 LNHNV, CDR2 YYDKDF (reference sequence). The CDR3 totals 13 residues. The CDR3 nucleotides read TGTGCCACCAGCAGGGGACAGAGGAATGAGCAGTTCTTC. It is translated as CATSRGQRNEQFF. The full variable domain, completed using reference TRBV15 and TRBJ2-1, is DAMVIQNPRYQVTQFGKPVTLSCSQTLNHNVMYWYQQKSSQAPKLLFHYYDKDFNNEADTPDNFQSRRPNTSFCFLDIRSPGLGDTAMYLCATSRGQRNEQFFGPGTRLTVL.

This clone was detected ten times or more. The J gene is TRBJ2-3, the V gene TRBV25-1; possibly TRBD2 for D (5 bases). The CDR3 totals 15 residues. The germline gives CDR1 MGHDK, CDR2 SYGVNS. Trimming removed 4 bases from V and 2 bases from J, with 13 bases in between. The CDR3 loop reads CASSGERWTTDTQYF. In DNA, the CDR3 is TGTGCCAGCAGTGGGGAGCGGTGGACCACAGATACGCAGTATTTT.

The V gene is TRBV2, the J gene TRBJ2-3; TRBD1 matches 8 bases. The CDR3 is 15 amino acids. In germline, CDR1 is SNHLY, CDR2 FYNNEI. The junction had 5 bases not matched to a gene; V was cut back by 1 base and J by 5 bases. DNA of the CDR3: TGTGCCAGCAGTGAAGGGACAGGGTGGCAAGATACGCAGTATTTT. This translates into CASSEGTGWQDTQYF.

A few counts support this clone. CDR3 residues: CASSLATPDNEQFF. Written as DNA, the CDR3 is TGTGCCAGCAGCTTAGCGACCCCGGACAATGAGCAGTTCTTC. The genes are TRBV7-2 and TRBJ2-1; D unclear. This CDR3 contains 14 residues. V was clipped by 0 bases and J by 5 bases, with 8 bases between them. Germline V CDR1 and CDR2: SGHTA, FQGNSA.

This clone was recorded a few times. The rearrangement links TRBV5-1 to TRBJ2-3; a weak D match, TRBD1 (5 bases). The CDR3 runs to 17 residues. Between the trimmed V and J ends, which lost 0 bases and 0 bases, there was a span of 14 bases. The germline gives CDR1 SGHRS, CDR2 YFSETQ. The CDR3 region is CASSLAMQGVSTDTQYF. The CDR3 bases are TGCGCCAGCAGCTTGGCTATGCAGGGCGTAAGCACAGATACGCAGTATTTT.

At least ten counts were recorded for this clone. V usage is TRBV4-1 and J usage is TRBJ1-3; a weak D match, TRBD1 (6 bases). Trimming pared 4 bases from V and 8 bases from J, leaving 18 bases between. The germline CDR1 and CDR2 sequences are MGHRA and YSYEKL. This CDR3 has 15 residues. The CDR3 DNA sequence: TGCGCCAGCAGCCGGACAGTTCCCCAGGCGGACACCATATATTTT. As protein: CASSRTVPQADTIYF.

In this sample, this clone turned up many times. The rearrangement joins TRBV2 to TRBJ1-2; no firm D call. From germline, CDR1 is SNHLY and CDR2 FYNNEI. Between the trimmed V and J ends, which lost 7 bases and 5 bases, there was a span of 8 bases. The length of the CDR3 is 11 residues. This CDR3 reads CASTTGYGYTF. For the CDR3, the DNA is TGTGCCAGCACGACGGGTTATGGCTACACCTTC.

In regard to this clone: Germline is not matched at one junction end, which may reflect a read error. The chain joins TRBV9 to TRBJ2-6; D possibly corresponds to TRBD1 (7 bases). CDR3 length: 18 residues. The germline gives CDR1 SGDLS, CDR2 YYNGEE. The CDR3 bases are TGTGCCCGCAGCGGCCAGGGGGGCAGACGCTCTGGGGCCAACGTCCTGACTTTC. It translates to CARSGQGGRRSGANVLTF.

The CDR3 here is CAWSRPDYLYGYTF. In nucleotides, the CDR3 is TGTGCCTGGAGCCGGCCGGACTACCTCTATGGCTACACCTTC. V and J are TRBV30 and TRBJ1-2; D uncertain. Deletions cut 3 bases from V and 4 bases from J, with 15 bases between. Germline CDR1 and CDR2: GTSNPN and SVGIG (reference sequence). The CDR3 totals 14 residues.

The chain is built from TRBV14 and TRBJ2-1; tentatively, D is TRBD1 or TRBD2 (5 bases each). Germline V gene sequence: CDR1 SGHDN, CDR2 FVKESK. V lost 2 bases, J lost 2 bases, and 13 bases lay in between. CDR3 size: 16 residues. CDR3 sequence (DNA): TGTGCCAGCAGCCAATTTGAGGGGTTCCCCTACAATGAGCAGTTCTTC. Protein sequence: CASSQFEGFPYNEQFF.

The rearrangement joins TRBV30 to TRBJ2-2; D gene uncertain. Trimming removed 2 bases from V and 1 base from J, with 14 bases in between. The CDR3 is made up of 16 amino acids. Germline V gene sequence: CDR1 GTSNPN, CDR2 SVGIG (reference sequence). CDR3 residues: CAWSLFTGLNTGELFF. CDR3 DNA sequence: TGTGCCTGGAGTCTCTTCACGGGCCTGAACACCGGGGAGCTGTTTTTT. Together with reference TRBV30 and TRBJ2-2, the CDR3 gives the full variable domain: SQTIHQWPATLVQPVGSPLSLECTVEGTSNPNLYWYRQAAGRGLQLLFYSVGIGQISSEVPQNLSASRPQDRQFILSSKKLLLSDSGFYLCAWSLFTGLNTGELFFGEGSRLTVL.

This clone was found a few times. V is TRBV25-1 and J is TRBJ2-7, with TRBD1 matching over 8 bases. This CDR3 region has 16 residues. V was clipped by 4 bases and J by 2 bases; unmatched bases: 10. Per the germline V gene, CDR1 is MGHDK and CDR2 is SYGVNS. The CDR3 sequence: CASSGITGGHTYEQYF. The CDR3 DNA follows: TGTGCCAGCAGTGGTATAACAGGGGGTCATACCTACGAGCAGTACTTC.